Following are 32 T cell receptor beta chains from one sample sequenced in a study of blood T cell repertoires in COVID-19. Measured with immunoSEQ multiplex PCR; TCRdb has only the in-frame clones, and not every one. The sample shows some 370,000 clones, more than 70% of them seen only once. The specimen sequenced was peripheral blood. The origin of the receptors is a woman aged 30 to 39 with COVID-19, enrolled during active disease.

The chain is built from TRBV4-2 and TRBJ2-3; perhaps TRBD2 as D (5 bases). Germline V gene data show CDR1 as LGHNA and CDR2 as YNFKEQ. Trimming left V 1 base short and J 8 bases short, with 19 bases between. The CDR3 has 16 amino acids. CDR3 in DNA: TGTGCCAGCAGCCAAGGAGGCCTAGCACAGCGTACTACGCAGTATTTT. Its translation: CASSQGGLAQRTTQYF.

The chain joins TRBV5-5 to TRBJ2-7, with 8 nucleotides matching TRBD1. This CDR3 is 16 amino acids long. Germline CDR1 and CDR2: SGHKS and YYEKEE (reference sequence). J lost 2 bases, V lost 0 bases, and 7 bases had no gene match. In DNA form, the CDR3 reads TGTGCCAGCAGCTTGGGTCCCGGACAGGGAGCCTACGAGCAGTACTTC. This gives the protein CASSLGPGQGAYEQYF.

The chain recombines TRBV29-1 with TRBJ1-5, with TRBD1 as a possible D gene (5 bases). CDR1 is SQVTM, CDR2 ANQGSEA, per germline. This CDR3 is 12 amino acids long. V lost 4 bases, J lost 5 bases, and 9 bases lay in between. The chain's CDR3 is CSVGQRDQPQHF. For the CDR3, the DNA is TGCAGCGTTGGACAGCGCGATCAGCCCCAGCATTTT.

A few counts support this clone. V usage is TRBV6-5 and J usage is TRBJ1-5; a weak D match, TRBD1 (6 bases). With 0 bases removed from V and 5 bases from J, the gap between germline ends came to 14 bases. Germline assignment: CDR1 MNHEY and CDR2 SVGAGI. The CDR3 has 16 residues. For the CDR3, the DNA is TGTGCCAGCAGTTACTCGGGGGCCGCATCGGATCAGCCCCAGCATTTT. This gives the protein CASSYSGAASDQPQHF.

The chain couples TRBV30 to TRBJ1-6; D is ambiguous. Germline V lookup: CDR1 GTSNPN, CDR2 SVGIG (reference sequence). The V gene lost 6 bases and the J gene lost 7 bases, with 13 bases spanning the gap. This CDR3 comprises 13 residues. For the CDR3, the DNA is TGTGCCTGCGAGGGTTCCGGAAATTCACCCCTCCACTTT. Its protein product is CACEGSGNSPLHF. Variable domain in full (rest from reference TRBV30 and TRBJ1-6): SQTIHQWPATLVQPVGSPLSLECTVEGTSNPNLYWYRQAAGRGLQLLFYSVGIGQISSEVPQNLSASRPQDRQFILSSKKLLLSDSGFYLCACEGSGNSPLHFGNGTRLTVT.

This rearrangement joins TRBV5-4 to TRBJ2-7; 7 nucleotides match TRBD1. The CDR3 loop spans 14 amino acids. Per germline, CDR1 SGHNT and CDR2 YYREEE (reference sequence). V shed 3 bases and J 2 bases; nucleotides not matched to a gene: 5. The chain's CDR3 is CASSWHTGAYEQYF. CDR3 coding DNA: TGTGCCAGCAGCTGGCACACAGGGGCCTACGAGCAGTACTTC.

The chain combines TRBV2 with TRBJ2-7, with a tentative D call TRBD1 (6 bases). This CDR3 region has 14 residues. Per the germline V gene, CDR1 is SNHLY and CDR2 is FYNNEI. Trimming cost V 1 base and J 2 bases, with 9 bases left between them. CDR3 sequence: CASSEEQGAYEQYF. CDR3 DNA sequence: TGTGCCAGCAGTGAAGAACAGGGTGCCTACGAGCAGTACTTC.

This chain joins TRBV19 and TRBJ1-3; no definite D call. Trimming removed 1 base from V and 0 bases from J, with 7 bases in between. CDR1 is LNHDA, CDR2 SQIVND, per germline (reference sequence). The CDR3 length is 15 residues. Here the CDR3 reads CASSIVGFSGNTIYF. In DNA form, the CDR3 reads TGTGCCAGTAGTATAGTCGGGTTCTCTGGAAACACCATATATTTT. The full variable domain, in which reference TRBV19 and TRBJ1-3 provide the parts outside the CDR3, is DGGITQSPKYLFRKEGQNVTLSCEQNLNHDAMYWYRQDPGQGLRLIYYSQIVNDFQKGDIAEGYSVSREKKESFPLTVTSAQKNPTAFYLCASSIVGFSGNTIYFGEGSWLTVV.

The J gene is TRBJ2-3, the V gene TRBV29-1; tentative D call: TRBD1 (6 bases). The CDR3 runs to 14 residues. Germline CDR1 SQVTM, CDR2 ANQGSEA. Trimming shortened V by 6 bases and J by 3 bases, and 16 bases separated the two germline ends. CDR3: CSVTQGSETDTQYF. The DNA for the CDR3 is TGCAGCGTGACCCAGGGGAGTGAAACAGATACGCAGTATTTT.

This chain connects TRBV18 to TRBJ2-3; 10 nucleotides align to TRBD2. Germline loops: CDR1 KGHSH, CDR2 LQKENI. The ends lost 2 bases at V and 3 bases at J; junction bases unmatched: 5. The CDR3 loop spans 16 amino acids. CDR3 DNA sequence: TGTGCCAGCTCACCAAACCTAGCGGGAGAAACAGATACGCAGTATTTT. Translating gives CASSPNLAGETDTQYF.

This clone was seen a handful of times. Here the CDR3 reads CASSSTGGAYNEQFF. In DNA, the CDR3 is TGTGCCAGCAGTTCGACAGGGGGGGCCTACAATGAGCAGTTCTTC. The chain employs TRBV6-2 or TRBV6-3 and TRBJ2-1; TRBD1 matches at 9 bases. J lost 2 bases, V lost 4 bases, and 3 bases had no gene match. The germline gives CDR1 MNHEY, CDR2 SVGEGT. The CDR3 totals 15 residues.

V and J are TRBV7-3 and TRBJ2-3; possibly TRBD2 for D (6 bases). This CDR3 has 13 amino acids. V was pared by 0 bases and J by 5 bases, with 6 bases between. Germline V gene data show CDR1 as SGHTA and CDR2 as FQGTGA. Here the CDR3 DNA reads TGTGCCAGCAGCTTAACGGGAGGAGATACGCAGTATTTT. Its protein product is CASSLTGGDTQYF.

The chain combines TRBV5-1 with TRBJ2-5, with TRBD2 identical over 8 bases. The CDR3 is 15 amino acids. Germline CDR1 SGHRS, CDR2 YFSETQ. The V and J ends lost 4 bases and 2 bases, in that order; junction bases with no gene match: 7. Here the CDR3 DNA reads TGCGCCAGCAGCCCGTGGAAGCGGGAGCAAGAGACCCAGTACTTC. It is translated as CASSPWKREQETQYF. Using reference TRBV5-1 and TRBJ2-5 for the parts outside the CDR3, the full variable domain is KAGVTQTPRYLIKTRGQQVTLSCSPISGHRSVSWYQQTPGQGLQFLFEYFSETQRNKGNFPGRFSGRQFSNSRSEMNVSTLELGDSALYLCASSPWKREQETQYFGPGTRLLVL.

V is TRBV24-1 and J is TRBJ1-5; the D is unclear. CDR3 size: 13 residues. Germline CDR1 is KGHDR and CDR2 is SFDVKD. The V end was cut by 6 bases, the J end by 1 base, with 6 bases between. The CDR3 DNA is TGTGCCACCAGTCGGAGGAGCAATCAGCCCCAGCATTTT. As protein: CATSRRSNQPQHF.

In regard to this clone: Given a much more abundant clone one base away, this may be a read error. CDR3 DNA sequence: TGTGCCAGCAGCCGGGGACTAGCGGGAGCCAATGAGCAGTTCTTC. This encodes CASSRGLAGANEQFF. V gene TRBV28 combines with J gene TRBJ2-1; 14 positions match TRBD2. The CDR3 spans 15 residues. Germline CDR1 and CDR2: MDHEN and SYDVKM. The V and J ends lost 6 bases and 6 bases, in that order; junction bases with no gene match: 4.

This rearrangement joins TRBV28 to TRBJ1-1, with 9 bases that match TRBD1. Looked up from germline, CDR1 is MDHEN and CDR2 is SYDVKM. V lost 4 bases to trimming and J lost 4 bases; unmatched junction nucleotides: 4. CDR3 length equals 14 residues. CDR3 bases: TGTGCCAGCAGTTCCGGGACAGGGAGCACTGAAGCTTTCTTT. Translating gives CASSSGTGSTEAFF.

This chain uses TRBV5-1 with TRBJ2-7; maybe TRBD1 (6 bases). V was shortened by 8 bases and J by 0 bases, with 18 bases between the two germline ends. Germline V lookup: CDR1 SGHRS, CDR2 YFSETQ. The CDR3 has 15 residues. CDR3 nucleotide sequence: TGCGCCAGTTCATTTCCGAGGACAGACTCCTACGAGCAGTACTTC. Protein product: CASSFPRTDSYEQYF.

This clone was detected only a few times. The V call is TRBV10-1, the J call TRBJ2-5; 9 bases map to TRBD2. Trimming cost V 5 bases and J 5 bases; bases outside gene matches: 3. The V gene's germline CDR1 is WNHNN and CDR2 SYGVQD (reference sequence). The CDR3 sequence is 13 residues long. The DNA for the CDR3 is TGCGCCAGCAGTCAAGCGGGAGGCGAGACCCAGTACTTC. This translates into CASSQAGGETQYF.

This chain joins TRBV7-8 and TRBJ1-2; 8 bases fit TRBD1. Trimming at V came to 5 bases and at J to 4 bases, leaving 6 bases not matched to a gene. The CDR3 sequence is 14 residues long. Germline V gene lookup returns CDR1 SGHVS and CDR2 FQNEAQ. DNA for the CDR3: TGTGCCAGCAGCCCGGGGACAGGACTCTATGGCTACACCTTC. Protein product: CASSPGTGLYGYTF.

V usage is TRBV6-6 and J usage is TRBJ2-7, with D perhaps matching TRBD1 (5 bases). The V gene's germline CDR1 is MNHNY and CDR2 SVGAGI (reference sequence). The V gene lost 0 bases and the J gene lost 5 bases, with 14 bases spanning the gap. The CDR3 is 15 amino acids. CDR3 amino acids: CASSYSGDSAHEQYF. The CDR3 nucleotides read TGTGCCAGCAGTTACTCTGGAGACAGTGCCCACGAGCAGTACTTC.

CDR3 sequence: CATSLGGAGEQETQYF. In nucleotides, the CDR3 is TGTGCCACCTCCCTTGGTGGGGCAGGGGAGCAAGAGACCCAGTACTTC. The chain joins TRBV24-1 to TRBJ2-5; perhaps TRBD1 as D (6 bases). Germline values: CDR1 KGHDR, CDR2 SFDVKD. The ends were cut back, 9 bases at V and 2 bases at J, with 21 bases in the middle. This CDR3 region has 16 residues.

This clone was recorded many times. The V gene is TRBV3-1 (or the pseudogene TRBV3-2), the J gene TRBJ2-2; D may be TRBD2 (6 bases). CDR1 is LGHDT, CDR2 YNNKEL, per germline (reference sequence). The CDR3 is 18 amino acids. V lost 1 base to trimming and J lost 2 bases, with 17 bases between them. CDR3 sequence (DNA): TGTGCCAGCAGCCAAGTGTGGAGTAGCGGCCCAAACACCGGGGAGCTGTTTTTT. It encodes CASSQVWSSGPNTGELFF.

The chain has TRBV2 and TRBJ1-5, with unresolved D. Germline lookup yields CDR1 SNHLY and CDR2 FYNNEI. Trimming stripped 6 bases from V and 0 bases from J, with 9 bases between. The CDR3 loop spans 14 amino acids. The chain's CDR3 is CASRGTYSNQPQHF. The CDR3 coding sequence is TGTGCCAGCAGGGGCACGTATAGCAATCAGCCCCAGCATTTT.

The gene calls are TRBV7-2 and TRBJ1-4, with D unresolved. Germline V lookup: CDR1 SGHTA, CDR2 FQGNSA. Trimming removed 5 bases at V and 12 bases at J, with 16 bases between. The CDR3 is 13 residues long. CDR3 sequence reads: CASSPRPVGELFF. CDR3 coding DNA: TGTGCCAGCAGCCCTCGTCCAGTCGGGGAACTGTTTTTT.

The chain carries TRBV7-3 and TRBJ2-7; perhaps TRBD1 as D (5 bases). V was cut by 0 bases and J by 5 bases, with 11 bases left in between. The CDR3 has 14 residues. The germline V gene has CDR1 SGHTA and CDR2 FQGTGA. The CDR3, as DNA: TGTGCCAGCAGCTTAACGGCAGGGAAGCACGAGCAGTACTTC. It yields the protein CASSLTAGKHEQYF.

There are a few counts of this clone. The chain has TRBV7-9 and TRBJ2-7; 9 bases fit TRBD2. V was pared by 5 bases and J by 2 bases, with 7 bases of the junction left unmatched. This CDR3 is built from 15 residues. Germline V gives CDR1 SEHNR, CDR2 FQNEAQ (reference sequence). The DNA of the CDR3 is TGTGCCAGCAGCGCGGAAGCGGGAGGCGCCTACGAGCAGTACTTC. It is translated as CASSAEAGGAYEQYF. The variable domain in full, completed from reference TRBV7-9 and TRBJ2-7, reads DTGVSQNPRHKITKRGQNVTFRCDPISEHNRLYWYRQTLGQGPEFLTYFQNEAQLEKSRLLSDRFSAERPKGSFSTLEIQRTEQGDSAMYLCASSAEAGGAYEQYFGPGTRLTVT.

The V call is TRBV5-6, the J call TRBJ1-2; 8 bases align to TRBD1. The germline gives CDR1 SGHDT, CDR2 YYEEEE. V shed 4 bases, J shed 4 bases, and the junction held 6 bases outside the gene matches. There are 14 residues in the CDR3. CDR3 sequence (DNA): TGTGCCAGCAGCGAAGGACAGGGAGTCTATGGCTACACCTTC. It yields the protein CASSEGQGVYGYTF.

V and J are TRBV27 and TRBJ2-2; TRBD2 aligns across 13 bases. With 3 bases clipped from V and 5 bases from J, the junction kept 9 bases outside the gene matches. The CDR3 totals 18 residues. The germline CDR1 and CDR2 sequences are MNHEY and SMNVEV (reference sequence). CDR3 amino acids: CASSLQGLAGAGTGELFF. Written as DNA, the CDR3 is TGTGCCAGCAGTTTGCAAGGACTAGCGGGAGCGGGAACCGGGGAGCTGTTTTTT.

This sequence joins TRBV9 and TRBJ2-1, with 10 bases aligning to TRBD2. Trimming took 2 bases from V and 8 from J; bases not matched to a gene: 16. The V gene's germline CDR1 is SGDLS and CDR2 YYNGEE. There are 18 residues in the CDR3. DNA for the CDR3: TGTGCCAGCAGCGTGGGGTTCAAGCGGGAGGGCCTCATCCATGAGCAGTTCTTC. Its translation: CASSVGFKREGLIHEQFF.

This clone appeared a few times. V gene TRBV4-1 combines with J gene TRBJ1-6; D gene uncertain. This CDR3 has 12 amino acids. Trimming took 4 bases from V and 10 from J, leaving 8 bases between them. CDR1 and CDR2 from the germline V gene are MGHRA and YSYEKL. CDR3: CASSPRESPLHF. In DNA form, the CDR3 reads TGCGCCAGCAGCCCCCGGGAGTCACCCCTCCACTTT.

This rearrangement joins TRBV3-1 (or the pseudogene TRBV3-2) to TRBJ2-1; the match to TRBD2 covers 9 bases. This CDR3 is 14 amino acids long. With 0 bases clipped from V and 15 bases from J, the junction kept 9 bases outside the gene matches. Germline V gene sequence: CDR1 LGHDT, CDR2 YNNKEL (reference sequence). CDR3 sequence: CASSQDPAGGLAFF. The CDR3 region has the DNA TGTGCCAGCAGCCAAGATCCAGCGGGAGGACTGGCGTTCTTC.

This clone appeared a single time. The rearrangement joins TRBV5-1 to TRBJ2-3; 11 bases are a match to TRBD2. Germline CDR1 SGHRS, CDR2 YFSETQ. J was trimmed by 3 bases and V by 1 base; bases with no gene match: 4. The CDR3 totals 16 residues. The CDR3 nucleotides are TGCGCCAGCAGCTTGACTAGCGGGAGTTGGACAGATACGCAGTATTTT. Its protein product is CASSLTSGSWTDTQYF.